This T cell receptor beta chain was observed in a study of neoadjuvant anti-PD-1 for oral cavity cancer. Study at large: Patients without progression got a fourth dose around day 43. Regarding the study as a whole: Higher pretreatment blood Treg/Th17 ratios correlated with higher pretreatment blood and lower post-treatment tumor TCRbeta clonality.

Repertoires were generated with immunoSEQ multiplex PCR, while TCRdb's copy carries only in-frame clones and drops some. This sample has around 81,000 clones, with around 80% found just once. Concerning this clone itself: No antigen is known for it.

Stage II-IVA oral cavity squamous cell carcinoma was new and untreated by systemic or radiation therapy. Germline CDR1 reads SGHRS; CDR2 reads YFSETQ. The CDR3 sequence is 14 residues long. V lost 0 bases and J lost 1, with 7 bases in between. This material consisted of PBMCs, taken before nivolumab (anti-PD-1) treatment. This sequence joins TRBV5-1 and TRBJ1-1; no clear D. The TCR sequence derives from a person aged 40 to 85 with oral cavity squamous cell carcinoma. CDR3 DNA: TGCGCCAGCAGCTTGGTTGGCGGGAACACTGAAGCTTTCTTT. Encoded protein: CASSLVGGNTEAFF.